A single sample gave rise to the 15 T cell receptor beta chains below, sequenced in a study of cytomegalovirus exposure and HLA in healthy donors. The study ran its PCR with 60 Vbeta and 13 Jbeta primers. Clones were read by immunoSEQ multiplex PCR, and TCRdb kept only the in-frame ones, dropping some. The sample has some 170,000 clones, roughly 80% seen once. Sequencing was carried out using PBMCs. Receptors were obtained from a woman aged 25 to 45 in good health and CMV-seropositive.

The chain joins TRBV12-5 to TRBJ2-2, with D possibly TRBD1 on 6 matching bases. The ends were cut back, 6 bases at V and 4 bases at J, with 15 bases in the middle. Germline lookup yields CDR1 LGHNT and CDR2 FRNRAP. The length of the CDR3 is 15 residues. CDR3 DNA sequence: TGTGCTAGTGGACCTCCAGGGGCCCGCACCGGGGAGCTGTTTTTT. This encodes CASGPPGARTGELFF.

The rearrangement uses TRBV5-8 and TRBJ1-2; D call uncertain. Germline values: CDR1 SGHTS, CDR2 YDEGEE. V shed 1 base and J shed 4 bases, with 8 bases lying between them. This CDR3 comprises 13 residues. As DNA, the CDR3 is TGTGCCAGCAGCTTGTTCGGGGTCTATGGCTACACCTTC. Protein product: CASSLFGVYGYTF. Filled out from reference TRBV5-8 and TRBJ1-2, the complete variable domain reads EAGVTQSPTHLIKTRGQQATLRCSPISGHTSVYWYQQALGLGLQFLLWYDEGEERNRGNFPPRFSGRQFPNYSSELNVNALELEDSALYLCASSLFGVYGYTFGSGTRLTVV.

The J gene is TRBJ1-6, the V gene TRBV4-3; D ambiguous. Germline V gene data show CDR1 as LGHNA and CDR2 as YSLEER. V shed 0 bases and J shed 5 bases, with 14 bases lying between them. This CDR3 has 17 amino acids. The CDR3 nucleotides read TGCGCCAGCAGCCAAGATCGAATCGGTCTCAATAATTCACCCCTCCACTTT. Translation gives CASSQDRIGLNNSPLHF.

The rearrangement links TRBV5-1 to TRBJ2-3, with 11 bases matching TRBD2. The CDR3 has 14 amino acids. Germline V gives CDR1 SGHRS, CDR2 YFSETQ. The junction had 4 bases not matched to a gene; V was cut back by 2 bases and J by 8 bases. In DNA, the CDR3 is TGCGCCAGCAGCTTACGAACTAGCGGGAGTACGCAGTATTTT. The encoded protein is CASSLRTSGSTQYF.

The chain employs TRBV4-2 and TRBJ2-1; 8 bases are shared with TRBD1. This CDR3 has 15 residues. Germline V gene data show CDR1 as LGHNA and CDR2 as YNFKEQ. The V and J ends lost 1 base and 4 bases, in that order; junction bases with no gene match: 3. CDR3 residues: CASSQATGGYNEQFF. For the CDR3, the DNA is TGTGCCAGCAGCCAAGCTACAGGGGGGTACAATGAGCAGTTCTTC.

This chain links TRBV5-1 with TRBJ2-2; 8 bases are a match to TRBD1. This CDR3 has 16 amino acids. Germline V lookup: CDR1 SGHRS, CDR2 YFSETQ. J was trimmed by 1 base and V by 3 bases; bases with no gene match: 5. CDR3 in DNA: TGCGCCAGCAGCTCAAGGGGGACAGGGAACACCGGGGAGCTGTTTTTT. This codes for CASSSRGTGNTGELFF.

This chain joins TRBV5-6 and TRBJ1-5, with D possibly being TRBD1 (5 bases). Trimming stripped 4 bases from V and 6 bases from J, with 17 bases between. The CDR3 is 15 amino acids. Per germline, CDR1 SGHDT and CDR2 YYEEEE. The chain's CDR3 is CASSMGRGISQPQHF. For the CDR3, the DNA is TGTGCCAGCAGCATGGGAAGGGGTATTTCTCAGCCCCAGCATTTT.

The genes are TRBV5-5 and TRBJ2-7; 7 bases align to TRBD2. The CDR3 is 14 amino acids. With 3 bases clipped from V and 3 bases from J, the junction kept 6 bases outside the gene matches. Germline CDR1 and CDR2: SGHKS and YYEKEE (reference sequence). CDR3 sequence: CASSSAGRRYEQYF. The DNA for the CDR3 is TGTGCCAGCAGCTCAGCGGGACGCCGCTACGAGCAGTACTTC.

This chain connects TRBV2 to TRBJ1-3, with TRBD1 as a possible D gene (5 bases). V was cut by 6 bases and J by 2 bases, with 17 bases left in between. The germline gives CDR1 SNHLY, CDR2 FYNNEI. There are 16 residues in the CDR3. CDR3 region: CASRKIFRDPGNTIYF. In DNA, the CDR3 is TGTGCCAGCAGAAAGATTTTCAGGGATCCTGGAAACACCATATATTTT.

The chain has TRBV19 and TRBJ1-6; 9 bases align to TRBD1. CDR1 and CDR2 from the germline V gene are LNHDA and SQIVND (reference sequence). Trimming at V came to 4 bases and at J to 10 bases, leaving 8 bases not matched to a gene. The CDR3 sequence is 15 residues long. CDR3 bases: TGTGCCAGTAGTACCCCATGGACAGGGGTATCACCCCTCCACTTT. It specifies CASSTPWTGVSPLHF.

This chain links TRBV19 with TRBJ1-2; possibly TRBD1 for D (5 bases). Germline CDR1 and CDR2: LNHDA and SQIVND (reference sequence). V dropped 7 bases and J dropped 3 bases, with 15 bases sitting between them. This CDR3 contains 14 residues. This chain's CDR3 is CASTPNRHYYGYTF. CDR3 sequence (DNA): TGTGCCAGTACCCCTAACAGGCATTACTATGGCTACACCTTC.

A single count supports this clone. Other DNA sequences within the sample encode an identical CDR3. J is TRBJ1-5 and V is TRBV5-8; 9 bases map to TRBD1. V was pared by 4 bases and J by 5 bases, with 7 bases of the junction left unmatched. The CDR3 has 15 residues. CDR1 and CDR2 (germline): SGHTS, YDEGEE. The CDR3 DNA reads as TGTGCCAGCAGCAAGGGGACAGGGAGGTATCAGCCCCAGCATTTT. Its translation: CASSKGTGRYQPQHF.

The rearrangement uses TRBV4-3 and TRBJ1-2, with unresolved D. Germline lookup yields CDR1 LGHNA and CDR2 YSLEER. The CDR3 has 14 residues. V dropped 0 bases and J dropped 2 bases, with 7 bases sitting between them. The CDR3 reads CASSQDWQNYGYTF. CDR3 nucleotides: TGCGCCAGCAGCCAAGACTGGCAGAACTATGGCTACACCTTC.

This chain joins TRBV4-2 and TRBJ2-7; D perhaps matches TRBD2 (6 bases). Germline loops: CDR1 LGHNA, CDR2 YNFKEQ. There are 16 residues in the CDR3. V shed 4 bases and J shed 4 bases, with 20 bases lying between them. The CDR3 DNA is TGTGCCAGCAGCCGCCGGGATTCGAAGGAGGGGTACGAGCAGTACTTC. It translates to CASSRRDSKEGYEQYF.

This clone was picked up a small number of times. V usage is TRBV18 and J usage is TRBJ2-3; no definite D call. Germline CDR1 is KGHSH and CDR2 is LQKENI. The V gene lost 0 bases and the J gene lost 8 bases, with 9 bases spanning the gap. This CDR3 comprises 13 residues. CDR3 protein: CASSPPGILTQYF. The DNA of the CDR3 is TGTGCCAGCTCACCACCGGGCATCCTTACGCAGTATTTT.